This TCR beta chain was recorded in a study of blood T cells in healthy people across ages. It was with a sample-barcoded 5' primer and a J-beta primer mix that a second PCR of about 7 to 12 cycles was run. Using its own MiXCR run on the 5' RACE reads, TCRdb lists one record per CDR3 protein. The sample has under 800,000 distinct CDR3 sequences; approximately 39% are singletons. The CDR3 totals 14 residues. Germline V gives CDR1 DFQATT, CDR2 SNEGSKA (reference sequence). The V gene lost 0 bases and the J gene lost 2 bases, with 7 bases spanning the gap. The sequenced sample was blood. This receptor was obtained from a woman aged 55-69 years in good health. The rearrangement joins TRBV20-1 to TRBJ2-2; D is ambiguous. CDR3 coding DNA: TGCAGTGCTAGAGATCCCGGAAACACCGGGGAGCTGTTTTTT. It yields the protein CSARDPGNTGELFF.